This TCR beta chain was captured by sequencing in a study of shared clonotypes between healthy human individuals. This table comes from immunoSEQ multiplex PCR, and its TCRdb copy is limited to in-frame clones, with some not included. The repertoire has around 750,000 clones, approximately 74% of them found once; the top ten carry about 1.7%. This CDR3 is built from 11 residues. Germline V lookup: CDR1 SQVTM, CDR2 ANQGSEA. Of note for this clone: Relative to the germline gene, one junction end is altered; a read error may explain this.

The chain has TRBV29-1 and TRBJ1-1; D not certain. This receptor was taken from a woman in her twenties or thirties in good health. Sequenced sample: memory CD4+ T cells sorted from blood. Regarding subset: CD45RA-negative fraction. CDR3 DNA sequence: TGCAGCGGCCGGGAGAATCAAGATACTATCTTT. Translated: CSGRENQDTIF.